The clone carrying this T cell receptor (beta chain) was counted many times. This specimen belongs to a study of regulatory T cells in long-lasting Graves disease. Looking at the study overall: Graves' patients, newly diagnosed, had taken antithyroid drugs under 3 months.

According to the study, TCR beta libraries were built with iRepertoire HTBI primers and CDR3-region Arm-PCR. TCRdb reanalysed the multiplex PCR reads using MiXCR and keeps one entry per CDR3 protein. Of under 800,000 distinct CDR3 sequences in the sample, 15% to 20% were seen once. Sample time point: newly diagnosed GD, antithyroid drugs for less than 3 months. Researchers made the TCR library from RNA that was extracted from PBMCs. Trimming pared 0 bases from V and 5 bases from J, leaving 10 bases between. CDR3 length: 14 residues. Germline loops: CDR1 SGHAT, CDR2 FQNNGV. Separately, the same data were catalogued under a study of T cells in Graves' hyperthyroidism and ophthalmopathy.

The specimen was peripheral blood mononuclear cells (PBMCs), collected at new diagnosis, from a patient treated with antithyroid drugs. The clonotype originates from a woman under 40 with Graves disease. The V and J genes are TRBV11-2 and TRBJ2-5; D gene uncertain. The CDR3 here is CASSLDLRSETQYF. The CDR3 DNA follows: TGTGCCAGCAGCTTAGATCTGAGGAGCGAGACCCAGTACTTC.